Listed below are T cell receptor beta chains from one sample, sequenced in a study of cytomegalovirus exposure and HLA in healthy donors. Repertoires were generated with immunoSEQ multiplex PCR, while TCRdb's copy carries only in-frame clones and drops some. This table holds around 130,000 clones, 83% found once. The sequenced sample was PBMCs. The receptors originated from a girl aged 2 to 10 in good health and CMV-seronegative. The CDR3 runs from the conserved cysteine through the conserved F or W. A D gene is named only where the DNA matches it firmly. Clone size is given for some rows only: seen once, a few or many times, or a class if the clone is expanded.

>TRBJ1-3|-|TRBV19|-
TGTGCCAGCCGGAACTATGATGGTAGCTCTGGAAACACCATATATTTT
CASRNYDGSSGNTIYF
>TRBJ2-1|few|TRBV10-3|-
TGTGCCATCGGCATTTCCGTCAATGAGCAGTTCTTC
CAIGISVNEQFF
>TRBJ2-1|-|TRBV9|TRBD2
TGTGCCAGCAGCGTAGTAGGGAGGACTAGCGGGGGGGGTCAAACCTACAATGAGCAGTTCTTC
CASSVVGRTSGGGQTYNEQFF
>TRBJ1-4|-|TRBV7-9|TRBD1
TGTTCCAGCAGCTTAGGGGACAGCGAAAAACTGTTTTTT
CSSSLGDSEKLFF
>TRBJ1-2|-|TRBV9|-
TGTGCCAGCAGCGTAGATTGGGAGAACTATGGCTACACCTTC
CASSVDWENYGYTF
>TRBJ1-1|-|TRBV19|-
TGTGCCAGTAGTGTCGGCCTCGATCGGGTGAACACTGAAGCTTTCTTT
CASSVGLDRVNTEAFF
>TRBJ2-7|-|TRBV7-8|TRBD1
TGTGCCAGCAGCAGCAAGGGACAGCCTTCCTACGAGCAGTACTTC
CASSSKGQPSYEQYF
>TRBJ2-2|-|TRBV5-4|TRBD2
TGTGCCAGCAGCAGGGGACTAGAAAACACCGGGGAGCTGTTTTTT
CASSRGLENTGELFF
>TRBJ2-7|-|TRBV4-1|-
TGCGCCAGCAGCCAAGACAGGGGCGGGTACGAGCAGTACTTC
CASSQDRGGYEQYF
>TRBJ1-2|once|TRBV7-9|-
TGTGCCAGCAGCTTTGCAGGGGTTGGCTACACCTTC
CASSFAGVGYTF
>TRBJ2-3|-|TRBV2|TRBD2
TGTGCCAGCAGTGAATTAGCGGGCCACAGGACAGATACGCAGTATTTT
CASSELAGHRTDTQYF
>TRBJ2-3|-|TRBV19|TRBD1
TGTGCCAGTAGTATTGACAGGGTCTCAGGTACGCAGTATTTT
CASSIDRVSGTQYF
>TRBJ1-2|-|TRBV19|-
TGTGCCAGTAGTATCCTGACAGAGGGATGGGAGGATGGCTACACCTTC
CASSILTEGWEDGYTF
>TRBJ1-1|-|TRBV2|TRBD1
TGTGCCAGCATGATGACAGGGCACGACACTGAAGCTTTCTTT
CASMMTGHDTEAFF
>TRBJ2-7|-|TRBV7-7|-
TGTGCTAGTGCTAGGGGGTCTACCTACGAGCAGTACTTC
CASARGSTYEQYF
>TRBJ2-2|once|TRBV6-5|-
TGTGCCAGCAGATCAGTGGACACCGGGGAGCTGTTTTTT
CASRSVDTGELFF
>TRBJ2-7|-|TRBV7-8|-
TGTGCCAGCAGGCATTGGGAGTCCTACGAGCAGTACTTC
CASRHWESYEQYF
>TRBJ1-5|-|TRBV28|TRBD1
TGTGCCAGCAGGGATAAAGACAGGGGTAACAATCAGCCCCAGCATTTT
CASRDKDRGNNQPQHF
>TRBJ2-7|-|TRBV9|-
TGTGCCAGCAGCGTAGCGGGAGAGGAAATCTACGAGCAGTACTTC
CASSVAGEEIYEQYF
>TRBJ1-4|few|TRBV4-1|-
-
CASSQLVQVFGPGQGGFF
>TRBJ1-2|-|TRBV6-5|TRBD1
TGTGCCAGCACCTACGGGACAGGGGCAAGTGGCTACACCTTC
CASTYGTGASGYTF
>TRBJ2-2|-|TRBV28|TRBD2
TGTGCCAGCAGTTTATGGGGACTAGCGGGGGGCCCCGGGGAGCTGTTTTTT
CASSLWGLAGGPGELFF
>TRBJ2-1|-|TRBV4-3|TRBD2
TGCGCCAGCAGCCCGGGACTAGCGGGGAACAATGAGCAGTTCTTC
CASSPGLAGNNEQFF
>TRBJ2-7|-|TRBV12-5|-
TGTGCTAGTCGGAAACAGGGTTCCTACGAGCAGTACTTC
CASRKQGSYEQYF
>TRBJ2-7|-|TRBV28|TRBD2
TGTGCCAGCAGTTTTTTAGCGGGGGTCTTTCAGTACTTC
CASSFLAGVFQYF
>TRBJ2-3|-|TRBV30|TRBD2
TGTGCCTGGAGTGTACTAGCGGGAGGGCCAGATACGCAGTATTTT
CAWSVLAGGPDTQYF
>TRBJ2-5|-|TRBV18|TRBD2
TGTGCCAGCTCACCCGTTTCGTCTAGCGGGACCCAAGAGACCCAGTACTTC
CASSPVSSSGTQETQYF
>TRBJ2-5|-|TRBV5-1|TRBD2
TGCGCCAGCAGAGGGACTAGCGGGCAAGAGACCCAGTACTTC
CASRGTSGQETQYF
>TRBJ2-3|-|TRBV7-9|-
TGTGCCAGCAGCTTCGCACAGAACACAGATACGCAGTATTTT
CASSFAQNTDTQYF
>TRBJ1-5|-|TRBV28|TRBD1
TGTGCCAGCAGTCCGACCGGGACAGGGATCAGCAATCAGCCCCAGCATTTT
CASSPTGTGISNQPQHF
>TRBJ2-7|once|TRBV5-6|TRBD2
TGTGCCAGCAGCTCGACCGGGACTAGTAGGGAATACGAGCAGTACTTC
CASSSTGTSREYEQYF
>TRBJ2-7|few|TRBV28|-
TGTGCCAGCAGGCGGTCCTACGAGCAGTACTTC
CASRRSYEQYF
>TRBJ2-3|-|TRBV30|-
TGTGCCTGGATGAACGGACACCCGATTAGCACAGATACGCAGTATTTT
CAWMNGHPISTDTQYF
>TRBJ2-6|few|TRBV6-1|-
TGTGCCAGCAGTGAAGAGGGGGCTGGGGCCAACGTCCTGACTTTC
CASSEEGAGANVLTF
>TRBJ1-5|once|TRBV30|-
TGTGCCTGGAGCGTGTTCCGGAGGGACCGGGTCGGCAATCAGCCCCAGCATTTT
CAWSVFRRDRVGNQPQHF
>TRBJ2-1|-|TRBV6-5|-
TGTGCCAGCAGACATGATAGCGCCGGGGATGAGCAGTTCTTC
CASRHDSAGDEQFF
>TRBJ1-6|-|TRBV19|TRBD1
TGTGCCAGTAATCGAGGGGGCTCATCACCCCTCCACTTT
CASNRGGSSPLHF